This entry features one TCR beta chain sequence. Multiplex touch-down PCR with TRB-A/B primers amplified rearranged V-D-J TRB sequences. MiXCR, run by TCRdb on the multiplex PCR reads, gives a single entry per CDR3 protein. The table shows thousands of distinct CDR3 sequences, with about 55% occurring only once. This specimen comes from a study of T cell repertoires in aging, cancer and after chemotherapy. Overall study context: Patients with glioblastoma brain tumors were sampled before and after temozolomide-based therapy.

Peripheral blood genomic DNA, not sorted cells or RNA, was the template. Germline CDR1 KGHSH, CDR2 LQKENI. The CDR3 covers 13 residues. Trimming removed 3 bases at V and 8 bases at J, with 8 bases between. The clonotype was recovered from a human donor with a solid tumor. Sequencing used blood. The rearrangement links TRBV18 to TRBJ1-6; D may be TRBD1 (5 bases). The CDR3 region has the DNA TGTGCCAGCTCACCTTCGGGGGATTCACCCCTCCACTTT. Translation: CASSPSGDSPLHF.